The following is a TCR beta chain sequence with its context. Antigen unknown. The data derive from a study of Ad26.COV2.S vaccination and SARS-CoV-2 variants. The overall study: Donor was assigned to the Ad26.COV2.S arm of trial COV1001.

The V and J ends lost 5 bases and 3 bases respectively, with 7 bases between them. This CDR3 is 12 amino acids long. Regarding the study as a whole: Similar non-spike TCR breadth was seen in vaccine and placebo recipients. CD8+ and CD4+ T cells specific for spike reportedly responded with substantial breadth after vaccination.

Generated by immunoSEQ multiplex PCR, the TCRdb table keeps only in-frame clones and is missing some. The table shows around 340,000 clones, with 80% to 90% occurring only once. As for treatment: roughly 19 received Ad26.COV2.S at low or high dose, single or two shots; several received placebo; per-sample allocation not given. Sampling occurred on day 63 after the first vaccine or placebo injection. Adults aged 18-55 years in Boston included the donor. Sequencing was performed on peripheral blood, taken in a trial of Ad26.COV2.S vaccine versus placebo. The sequence derives from a person between 18 and 60 years old who received the Ad26.COV2.S COVID-19 vaccine or a placebo. The V gene is TRBV12-3 or TRBV12-4, the J gene TRBJ2-5, with D possibly TRBD1 on 6 matching bases. CDR3 nucleotides: TGTGCCAGCAGTAACAGGGAAGAGACCCAGTACTTC. Its translation: CASSNREETQYF.